One sample yielded the 28 T cell receptor beta chains listed below, sequenced in a study of shared clonotypes between healthy human individuals (TCRdb year 2020). Library preparation was by the immunoSEQ multiplex PCR assay. The immuneACCESS repertoire file appears here via TCRdb, limited to in-frame rearrangements. These files lack a portion of the clones; in checked studies, under half of the deficit traces to unresolved V genes, and the cause of the others is not known. The sample has 2 million to 2.5 million clones on record, approximately 95% of them singletons. The top ten hold about 0.37% of the sample. Material: naive CD4+ T cells from PBMCs. This sample's cell subset or site label indicates: CD45RA+ positively selected. The source is a man aged 18 to 29 in good health. Some clones in this sample may be carry-over from other donors' samples.

The chain combines TRBV18 with TRBJ2-3; no clear D. The CDR3 totals 13 residues. Trimming removed 5 bases at V and 4 bases at J, with 10 bases between. Germline values: CDR1 KGHSH, CDR2 LQKENI. This CDR3 reads CASSSLLADTQYF. CDR3 coding DNA: TGTGCCAGCTCATCATTACTGGCAGATACGCAGTATTTT.

The chain uses TRBV7-8 and TRBJ2-3, with a tentative D call TRBD2 (5 bases). This CDR3 has 11 amino acids. V lost 3 bases, J lost 13 bases, and 11 bases lay in between. The germline V gene encodes CDR1 SGHVS and CDR2 FQNEAQ. CDR3 in DNA: TGTGCCAGCAGCTTTCGGGGAGAAAAGTATTTT. Amino acid sequence: CASSFRGEKYF.

V is TRBV7-3 and J is TRBJ2-2, with 8 bases that match TRBD2. The CDR3 is 17 amino acids. CDR1 is SGHTA, CDR2 FQGTGA, per germline. J was trimmed by 2 bases and V by 2 bases; bases with no gene match: 7. The DNA for the CDR3 is TGTGCCAGCAGCTTATTTCCGGGAGGGTTTAACACCGGGGAGCTGTTTTTT. Its protein is CASSLFPGGFNTGELFF.

The chain recombines TRBV5-1 with TRBJ1-2; D gene unclear. With 5 bases removed from V and 2 bases from J, the gap between germline ends came to 10 bases. The length of the CDR3 is 13 residues. The germline V gene has CDR1 SGHRS and CDR2 YFSETQ. CDR3 DNA: TGCGCCAGCAGTTCAGACATAAACTATGGCTACACCTTC. Its protein is CASSSDINYGYTF. Together with reference TRBV5-1 and TRBJ1-2, the CDR3 gives the full variable domain: KAGVTQTPRYLIKTRGQQVTLSCSPISGHRSVSWYQQTPGQGLQFLFEYFSETQRNKGNFPGRFSGRQFSNSRSEMNVSTLELGDSALYLCASSSDINYGYTFGSGTRLTVV.

This chain connects TRBV29-1 to TRBJ2-1; D is possibly TRBD1 (5 bases). V lost 7 bases, J lost 2 bases, and 15 bases lay in between. From germline, CDR1 is SQVTM and CDR2 ANQGSEA. This CDR3 has 14 residues. The CDR3 loop is CSAVDSPPYNEQFF. As DNA, the CDR3 is TGCAGCGCCGTTGACAGTCCCCCCTACAATGAGCAGTTCTTC.

This chain uses TRBV19 with TRBJ1-5; D remains unclear. This CDR3 has 13 amino acids. Trimming cost V 3 bases and J 3 bases, with 6 bases left between them. Germline values: CDR1 LNHDA, CDR2 SQIVND (reference sequence). The CDR3 DNA is TGTGCCAGTAGTATTAAAATCAATCAGCCCCAGCATTTT. This gives the protein CASSIKINQPQHF.

V gene TRBV7-9 combines with J gene TRBJ1-1; TRBD1 is a possible D gene (6 bases). Germline lookup yields CDR1 SEHNR and CDR2 FQNEAQ (reference sequence). Trimming left V 0 bases short and J 4 bases short, with 15 bases between. This CDR3 comprises 16 residues. DNA for the CDR3: TGTGCCAGCAGCTTAGCTTTAGGCACAGGGTTCACTGAAGCTTTCTTT. It translates to CASSLALGTGFTEAFF.

The DNA for the CDR3 is TGTGCCAGCAGCCTGTCCGGACTACTGGTAGATACGCAGTATTTT. Translation: CASSLSGLLVDTQYF. This chain joins TRBV5-4 and TRBJ2-3; maybe TRBD2 (6 bases). V shed 4 bases and J shed 5 bases, with 17 bases lying between them. Germline CDR1 is SGHNT and CDR2 is YYREEE (reference sequence). The CDR3 loop spans 15 amino acids.

This clone was counted once. This chain uses TRBV11-3 with TRBJ2-1; no definite D call. CDR3 length equals 12 residues. Germline CDR1 SGHNT, CDR2 YENEEA. V dropped 2 bases and J dropped 10 bases, with 9 bases sitting between them. CDR3: CASSLFSQEQFF. CDR3 sequence (DNA): TGTGCCAGCAGCTTATTTTCCCAAGAGCAGTTCTTC.

This chain links TRBV29-1 with TRBJ1-1; no definite D call. This CDR3 spans 15 amino acids. The V gene's germline CDR1 is SQVTM and CDR2 ANQGSEA. Trimming removed 4 bases at V and 2 bases at J, with 17 bases between. The DNA for the CDR3 is TGCAGCGTTGGTGCGGAAGGAACCTTAAACACTGAAGCTTTCTTT. This encodes CSVGAEGTLNTEAFF.

The chain has TRBV18 and TRBJ1-4; 7 bases are shared with TRBD1. Germline values: CDR1 KGHSH, CDR2 LQKENI. The V gene end was trimmed by 4 bases and the J gene end by 0 bases; junction bases not matched to a gene: 5. The CDR3 totals 16 residues. CDR3 sequence (DNA): TGTGCCAGCTCACTCACAGGGGCTGCAACTAATGAAAAACTGTTTTTT. It encodes CASSLTGAATNEKLFF. The full variable domain, completed using reference TRBV18 and TRBJ1-4, is NAGVMQNPRHLVRRRGQEARLRCSPMKGHSHVYWYRQLPEEGLKFMVYLQKENIIDESGMPKERFSAEFPKEGPSILRIQQVVRGDSAAYFCASSLTGAATNEKLFFGSGTQLSVL.

The chain links TRBV7-2 to TRBJ2-7; D tentatively fits TRBD1 or TRBD2 (6 bases each). CDR3 length: 14 residues. The germline gives CDR1 SGHTA, CDR2 FQGNSA. V lost 2 bases to trimming and J lost 2 bases, with 10 bases between them. CDR3 region: CASSLQGRTYEQYF. The CDR3 nucleotides are TGTGCCAGCAGCTTACAGGGGAGGACCTACGAGCAGTACTTC.

The chain uses TRBV18 and TRBJ2-7; the D is unclear. Trimming pared 5 bases from V and 3 bases from J, leaving 5 bases between. This CDR3 spans 11 amino acids. Germline V lookup: CDR1 KGHSH, CDR2 LQKENI. The CDR3: CASSTNYEQYF. CDR3 sequence (DNA): TGTGCCAGCTCAACGAACTACGAGCAGTACTTC.

The chain links TRBV11-2 to TRBJ1-2, with TRBD1 identical over 8 bases. CDR1 SGHAT and CDR2 FQNNGV come from the germline V gene. This CDR3 is built from 13 residues. Trimming removed 5 bases from V and 4 bases from J; junction bases left unmatched: 3. The chain's CDR3 is CASSPDRVYGYTF. The DNA for the CDR3 is TGTGCCAGCAGCCCGGACAGGGTCTATGGCTACACCTTC.

This chain joins TRBV25-1 and TRBJ2-3; D may match TRBD1 or TRBD2 (7 bases each). Trimming took 4 bases from V and 4 from J, leaving 21 bases between them. The CDR3 has 17 residues. CDR1 is MGHDK and CDR2 is SYGVNS in the germline V gene. CDR3 loop: CASSVIGEGARADTQYF. Here the CDR3 DNA reads TGTGCCAGCAGTGTAATAGGGGAGGGGGCGCGTGCAGATACGCAGTATTTT.

This chain uses TRBV5-1 with TRBJ2-2; D may be TRBD1 or TRBD2 (5 bases each). Trimming left V 0 bases short and J 2 bases short, with 11 bases between. Germline CDR1 reads SGHRS; CDR2 reads YFSETQ. CDR3 length equals 16 residues. The CDR3 region is CASSLGGPINTGELFF. In DNA form, the CDR3 reads TGCGCCAGCAGCTTGGGGGGACCAATTAACACCGGGGAGCTGTTTTTT. The entire variable domain, with the rest obtained from reference TRBV5-1 and TRBJ2-2, is as follows: KAGVTQTPRYLIKTRGQQVTLSCSPISGHRSVSWYQQTPGQGLQFLFEYFSETQRNKGNFPGRFSGRQFSNSRSEMNVSTLELGDSALYLCASSLGGPINTGELFFGEGSRLTVL.

This chain joins TRBV5-1 and TRBJ2-6; the D is unclear. CDR3 size: 14 residues. Germline CDR1 reads SGHRS; CDR2 reads YFSETQ. V was shortened by 5 bases and J by 0 bases, with 6 bases between the two germline ends. The CDR3 DNA is TGCGCCAGCAGGGACGTCTCTGGGGCCAACGTCCTGACTTTC. Its translation: CASRDVSGANVLTF.

The count of this clone is one. The CDR3 region is CASSPMTVSYEQYF. The CDR3 bases are TGTGCCAGCAGCCCCATGACAGTTTCCTACGAGCAGTACTTC. The chain recombines TRBV7-2 with TRBJ2-7; a possible D gene is TRBD1 (5 bases). Germline V gene data show CDR1 as SGHTA and CDR2 as FQGNSA. This CDR3 is built from 14 residues. Trimming took off 5 bases at V and 1 base at J, with 12 bases between the two ends.

V is TRBV30 and J is TRBJ2-2, with 10 nucleotides matching TRBD1. Germline V gene data show CDR1 as GTSNPN and CDR2 as SVGIG (reference sequence). The trim removed 3 bases at V and 5 bases at J, leaving 12 bases unmatched. The CDR3 length is 17 residues. The CDR3 region is CAWSPSLGQGTTGELFF. The CDR3 coding sequence is TGTGCCTGGAGCCCCTCCCTGGGACAGGGGACGACCGGGGAGCTGTTTTTT.

This chain joins TRBV6-5 and TRBJ2-2, with D possibly being TRBD1 (6 bases). With 11 bases removed from V and 0 bases from J, the gap between germline ends came to 10 bases. CDR3 length: 13 residues. The germline gives CDR1 MNHEY, CDR2 SVGAGI. CDR3 coding DNA: TGTGCCTTACGGACAGCGAACACCGGGGAGCTGTTTTTT. Its protein is CALRTANTGELFF.

This chain uses TRBV6-5 with TRBJ1-5; D uncertain. The germline V gene encodes CDR1 MNHEY and CDR2 SVGAGI. The CDR3 is made up of 16 amino acids. V was trimmed by 0 bases and J by 0 bases, leaving 9 bases between them. The CDR3 DNA reads TGTGCCAGCAGTTACTCTGGCAGCCTTAGCAATCAGCCCCAGCATTTT. Encoded protein: CASSYSGSLSNQPQHF.

The CDR3 sequence is CASSLGPQSGNTIYF. CDR3 DNA: TGCGCCAGCAGCTTGGGGCCCCAGTCTGGAAACACCATATATTTT. V is TRBV5-1 and J is TRBJ1-3; D not resolved. Germline-derived CDR1 and CDR2 are SGHRS and YFSETQ. V was clipped by 0 bases and J by 1 base, with 8 bases between them. The CDR3 has 15 amino acids.

DNA for the CDR3: TGTGCCAGCTCACCGTGGGAGTTGGGCGAGCAGTACTTC. Translated: CASSPWELGEQYF. The chain is built from TRBV18 and TRBJ2-7; a weak D match, TRBD2 (5 bases). V was clipped by 3 bases and J by 6 bases, with 12 bases between them. Germline CDR1 and CDR2: KGHSH and LQKENI. The CDR3 length is 13 residues. The entire variable domain, with the rest obtained from reference TRBV18 and TRBJ2-7, is as follows: NAGVMQNPRHLVRRRGQEARLRCSPMKGHSHVYWYRQLPEEGLKFMVYLQKENIIDESGMPKERFSAEFPKEGPSILRIQQVVRGDSAAYFCASSPWELGEQYFGPGTRLTVT.

This chain links TRBV11-3 with TRBJ2-7; TRBD2 matches at 14 bases. Per the germline V gene, CDR1 is SGHNT and CDR2 is YENEEA. V lost 5 bases and J lost 4; bases outside the gene matches: 4. This CDR3 comprises 15 residues. Here the CDR3 reads CASSQGLAGAYEQYF. The CDR3 DNA sequence: TGTGCCAGCAGCCAGGGACTAGCGGGAGCTTACGAGCAGTACTTC.

The chain employs TRBV6-5 and TRBJ2-7; a weak D match, TRBD2 (5 bases). The CDR3 contains 14 residues. The V end lost 3 bases, the J end lost 2 bases, and 11 bases lay between the germline ends. Germline CDR1 and CDR2: MNHEY and SVGAGI. The DNA of the CDR3 is TGTGCCAGCAGTTATAATAGGCGGGCCTACGAGCAGTACTTC. The encoded protein is CASSYNRRAYEQYF.

V and J are TRBV10-3 and TRBJ2-7, with 10 positions matching TRBD2. The J segment lost 4 bases and the V segment lost 2 bases, leaving 8 bases of the junction unmatched. The CDR3 spans 16 residues. CDR1 and CDR2 from the germline V gene are ENHRY and SYGVKD. CDR3 sequence: CAISEIKREGRYEQYF. Here the CDR3 DNA reads TGTGCCATCAGTGAGATCAAGCGGGAGGGCCGATACGAGCAGTACTTC.

The chain is built from TRBV30 and TRBJ1-6; 7 bases map to TRBD1. The CDR3 length is 13 residues. In germline, CDR1 is GTSNPN, CDR2 SVGIG (reference sequence). The J segment lost 7 bases and the V segment lost 5 bases, leaving 5 bases of the junction unmatched. CDR3 DNA sequence: TGTGCCTGGGGGGACAGTTTAAATTCACCCCTCCACTTT. Translation gives CAWGDSLNSPLHF.

V and J are TRBV6-1 and TRBJ2-5; D gene uncertain. Germline V gene sequence: CDR1 MNHNS, CDR2 SASEGT. The V end lost 3 bases, the J end lost 5 bases, and 7 bases lay between the germline ends. The CDR3 is 12 residues long. DNA for the CDR3: TGTGCCAGCAGTGATTTGCGGGAGACCCAGTACTTC. Translated, it gives CASSDLRETQYF.